Sequencing of this TCR beta chain was carried out in a study of shared clonotypes between healthy human individuals. Only in-frame clones appear in the TCRdb table, and some are missing; sequencing was by immunoSEQ multiplex PCR. The sample comprises some 2 million clones, less than 95% of which are singletons, and 1% to 1.3% rests with the top ten. Germline V lookup: CDR1 MNHEY, CDR2 SMNVEV (reference sequence). The ends were cut back, 0 bases at V and 5 bases at J, with 19 bases in the middle. This CDR3 is built from 17 residues. Naive CD8 isolation took CD45RO-negative cells positively selected for CCR7 and excluded terminally differentiated effector memory CD45RA+ cells. All of the donors resided in Nashville, Tennessee, and each was a Caucasian adult. Study-level findings and limits: Having only a few donors restricted how much genetic and exposure-history diversity was captured.

Notes on this clone: The target antigen is unknown.

The source material was naive CD8+ T cells sorted from blood. The rearrangement uses TRBV27 and TRBJ1-2; TRBD1 is a possible D gene (5 bases). The origin of this receptor is a man aged 18 to 35 in good health. The CDR3 spells CASSLSGSGRGAYGYTF. As DNA, the CDR3 is TGTGCCAGCAGTTTATCCGGTTCGGGCCGTGGGGCTTATGGCTACACCTTC.